A single sample is the source of the 14 T cell receptor beta chains below, sequenced in a study of cytomegalovirus exposure and HLA in healthy donors. Produced via immunoSEQ multiplex PCR; TCRdb's table is partial and in-frame only. The table includes approximately 200,000 clones, 85% to 95% detected once. The sequenced sample was PBMCs. These receptors were obtained from a woman under 30 in good health and CMV-seronegative.

The chain recombines TRBV10-1 with TRBJ1-2, with D perhaps TRBD1 (6 bases). Germline CDR1 and CDR2: WNHNN and SYGVQD (reference sequence). The V end lost 4 bases, the J end lost 0 bases, and 6 bases lay between the germline ends. This CDR3 has 13 residues. The CDR3 nucleotides are TGCGCCAGCAGTGGGACAGCTAACTATGGCTACACCTTC. Its translation: CASSGTANYGYTF.

This clone was observed a single time. The chain employs TRBV6-1 and TRBJ1-4, with D possibly being TRBD1 (5 bases). The CDR3 runs 13 residues. Trimming shortened V by 8 bases and J by 3 bases, and 10 bases separated the two germline ends. Germline CDR1 and CDR2: MNHNS and SASEGT. The CDR3 is CASGGTANEKLFF. In DNA, the CDR3 is TGTGCCAGCGGAGGGACGGCTAATGAAAAACTGTTTTTT.

The chain couples TRBV5-6 to TRBJ2-7; TRBD2 is a possible D gene (5 bases). Between the trimmed V and J ends, which lost 4 bases and 2 bases, there was a span of 16 bases. The CDR3 consists of 15 residues. The germline CDR1 and CDR2 sequences are SGHDT and YYEEEE. The CDR3 sequence is CASSPGIGSPYEQYF. The DNA of the CDR3 is TGTGCCAGCAGCCCGGGAATAGGGAGTCCCTACGAGCAGTACTTC.

The V and J genes are TRBV28 and TRBJ1-6; TRBD1 is a possible D gene (5 bases). CDR1 and CDR2 from the germline V gene are MDHEN and SYDVKM. Trimming shortened V by 4 bases and J by 3 bases, and 16 bases separated the two germline ends. The CDR3 is 17 amino acids. The CDR3 nucleotides read TGTGCCAGCAGTTCTCCGGTGGGGGACTTCTATAATTCACCCCTCCACTTT. Its protein is CASSSPVGDFYNSPLHF.

This rearrangement joins TRBV11-3 to TRBJ1-1, with D maybe TRBD1 (5 bases). CDR3 size: 14 residues. Germline CDR1 and CDR2: SGHNT and YENEEA. The V end lost 4 bases, the J end lost 2 bases, and 11 bases lay between the germline ends. The CDR3 loop is CASSSTGDNTEAFF. CDR3 DNA: TGTGCCAGCAGCTCCACAGGAGACAACACTGAAGCTTTCTTT.

The J gene is TRBJ1-5, the V gene TRBV29-1; D is ambiguous. The germline V gene encodes CDR1 SQVTM and CDR2 ANQGSEA. This CDR3 is built from 13 residues. V was trimmed by 6 bases and J by 7 bases, leaving 16 bases between them. The CDR3 protein is CSVGSGYSQPQHF. In nucleotides, the CDR3 is TGCAGCGTGGGGTCGGGGTATTCACAGCCCCAGCATTTT.

The chain has TRBV27 and TRBJ2-7; TRBD1 might be the D (6 bases). In germline, CDR1 is MNHEY, CDR2 SMNVEV (reference sequence). The CDR3 length is 14 residues. Trimming pared 8 bases from V and 7 bases from J, leaving 21 bases between. The CDR3 DNA follows: TGTGCCAGCCGGTTTAATTTACAGGGTGAAGAGCAGTACTTC. This encodes CASRFNLQGEEQYF.

The chain employs TRBV6-4 and TRBJ1-5; D not resolved. The CDR3 extends over 13 amino acids. V lost 2 bases, J lost 8 bases, and 10 bases lay in between. Germline V lookup: CDR1 MRHNA, CDR2 SNTAGT. CDR3: CASSDLRYEPQHF. In nucleotides, the CDR3 is TGTGCCAGCAGTGACCTGCGGTACGAGCCCCAGCATTTT.

The chain carries TRBV29-1 and TRBJ1-2; 9 nucleotides match TRBD1. Per the germline V gene, CDR1 is SQVTM and CDR2 is ANQGSEA. The V gene end was trimmed by 6 bases and the J gene end by 7 bases; junction bases not matched to a gene: 21. The CDR3 runs 17 residues. CDR3 region: CSVQMIDRGTLRGGYTF. CDR3 DNA sequence: TGCAGCGTCCAGATGATCGACAGGGGGACCCTCCGCGGTGGCTACACCTTC.

The rearrangement joins TRBV28 to TRBJ2-1, with D unclear. CDR1 and CDR2 (germline): MDHEN, SYDVKM. V lost 5 bases, J lost 3 bases, and 20 bases lay in between. CDR3 size: 17 residues. CDR3 in amino acids: CASSLGRPGEYYNEQFF. The DNA for the CDR3 is TGTGCCAGCAGTCTAGGTCGGCCCGGAGAGTACTACAATGAGCAGTTCTTC.

The rearrangement uses TRBV27 and TRBJ2-7; 8 bases are a match to TRBD2. Germline CDR1 is MNHEY and CDR2 is SMNVEV (reference sequence). With 0 bases clipped from V and 9 bases from J, the junction kept 10 bases outside the gene matches. This CDR3 is built from 15 residues. CDR3 in amino acids: CASSLSTTSAWGQYF. CDR3 bases: TGTGCCAGCAGTTTATCGACGACTAGCGCCTGGGGGCAGTACTTC.

V and J are TRBV14 and TRBJ2-3; 8 nucleotides agree with TRBD2. V was pared by 1 base and J by 1 base, with 7 bases of the junction left unmatched. This CDR3 region has 17 residues. Germline-derived CDR1 and CDR2 are SGHDN and FVKESK. The CDR3 here is CASSQVIAGRGTDTQYF. The CDR3 DNA follows: TGTGCCAGCAGCCAAGTAATAGCGGGGAGGGGCACAGATACGCAGTATTTT.

This clone was seen many times. The chain has TRBV25-1 and TRBJ2-2; TRBD1 matches 7 bases. The V gene's germline CDR1 is MGHDK and CDR2 SYGVNS. CDR3 length equals 14 residues. V gave up 5 bases and J gave up 3 bases; unmatched junction bases: 3. The CDR3 loop is CASSTTGDTGELFF. CDR3 bases: TGTGCCAGCAGTACAACAGGGGACACCGGGGAGCTGTTTTTT.

The chain joins TRBV28 to TRBJ2-7, with D possibly matching TRBD1 (5 bases). Trimming pared 4 bases from V and 2 bases from J, leaving 15 bases between. Germline loops: CDR1 MDHEN, CDR2 SYDVKM. CDR3 length: 15 residues. The CDR3 DNA follows: TGTGCCAGCAGTTGGGTAACCGACAGCACCTACGAGCAGTACTTC. It specifies CASSWVTDSTYEQYF.